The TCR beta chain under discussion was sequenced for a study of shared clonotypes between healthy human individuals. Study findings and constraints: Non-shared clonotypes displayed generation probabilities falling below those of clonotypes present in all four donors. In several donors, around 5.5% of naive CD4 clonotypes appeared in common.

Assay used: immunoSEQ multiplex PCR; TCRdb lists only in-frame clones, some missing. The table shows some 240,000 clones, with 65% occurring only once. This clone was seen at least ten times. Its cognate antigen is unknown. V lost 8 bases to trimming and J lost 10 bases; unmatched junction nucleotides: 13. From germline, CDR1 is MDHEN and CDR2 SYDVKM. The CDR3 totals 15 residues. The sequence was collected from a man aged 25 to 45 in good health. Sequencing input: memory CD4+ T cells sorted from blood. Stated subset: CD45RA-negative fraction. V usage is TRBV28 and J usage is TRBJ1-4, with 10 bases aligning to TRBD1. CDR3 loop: CASYPPGQGIGKLFF. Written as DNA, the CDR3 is TGTGCCAGCTACCCTCCGGGACAGGGGATCGGAAAACTGTTTTTT.